What follows is one T cell receptor beta chain and its context. The antigen remains undetermined. This sample is part of a study of shared clonotypes between healthy human individuals. V dropped 1 base and J dropped 6 bases, with 10 bases sitting between them. The germline V gene has CDR1 SGHAT and CDR2 FQNNGV. The CDR3 extends over 13 amino acids. General study findings and limits: Naive subsets, compared against memory subsets, generally had larger estimated richness values. Sorted-subset samples were not fully sequenced, rarefaction indicated.

Using immunoSEQ multiplex PCR, the repertoire was profiled, and TCRdb retains in-frame clones only, with some absent. The data hold about 79,000 clones, with 60% to 65% observed a single time. This chain links TRBV11-2 with TRBJ2-7, with D perhaps TRBD1 (7 bases). This clonotype was sampled from a man aged 25 to 45 in good health. The sequenced material came from memory CD8+ T cells sorted from blood. Subset given: CD45RO+ cells pooled with CCR7-negative TemRA cells. DNA of the CDR3: TGTGCCAGCAGCTTAGTTCAGGGGGGCGAGCAGTACTTC. This gives the protein CASSLVQGGEQYF.